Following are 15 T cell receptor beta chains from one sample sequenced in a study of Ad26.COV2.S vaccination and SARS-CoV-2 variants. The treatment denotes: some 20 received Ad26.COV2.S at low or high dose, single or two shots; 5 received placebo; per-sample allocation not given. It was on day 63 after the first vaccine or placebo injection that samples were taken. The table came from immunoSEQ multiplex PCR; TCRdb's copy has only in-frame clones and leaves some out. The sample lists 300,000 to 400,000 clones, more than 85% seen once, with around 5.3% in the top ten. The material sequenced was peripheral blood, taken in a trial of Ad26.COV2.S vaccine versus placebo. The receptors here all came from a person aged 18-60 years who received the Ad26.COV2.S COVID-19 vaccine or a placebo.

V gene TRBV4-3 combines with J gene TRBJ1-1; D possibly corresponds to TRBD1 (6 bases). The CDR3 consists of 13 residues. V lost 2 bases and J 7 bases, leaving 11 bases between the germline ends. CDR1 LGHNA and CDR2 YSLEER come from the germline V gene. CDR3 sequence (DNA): TGCGCCAGCAGCCAAAACAGGGCCAGTGAAGCTTTCTTT. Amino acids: CASSQNRASEAFF.

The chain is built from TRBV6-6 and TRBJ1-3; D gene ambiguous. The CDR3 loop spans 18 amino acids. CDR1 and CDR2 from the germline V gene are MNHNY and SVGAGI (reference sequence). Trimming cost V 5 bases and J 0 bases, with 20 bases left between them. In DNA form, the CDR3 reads TGTGCCAGCAGTCCCCTGGGCCTGACGCCCAGCTCTGGAAACACCATATATTTT. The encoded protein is CASSPLGLTPSSGNTIYF.

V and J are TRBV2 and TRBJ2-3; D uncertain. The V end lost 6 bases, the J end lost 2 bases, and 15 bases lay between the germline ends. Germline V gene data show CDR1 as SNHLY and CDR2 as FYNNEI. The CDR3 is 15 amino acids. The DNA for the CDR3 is TGTGCCAGCAGGCCCCGGACGGGCAACACAGATACGCAGTATTTT. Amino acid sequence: CASRPRTGNTDTQYF.

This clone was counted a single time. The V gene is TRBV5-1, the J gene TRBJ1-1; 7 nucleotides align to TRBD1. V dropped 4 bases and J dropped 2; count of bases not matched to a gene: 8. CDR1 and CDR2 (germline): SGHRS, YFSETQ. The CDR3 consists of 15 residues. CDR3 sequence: CASSPSQGVNTEAFF. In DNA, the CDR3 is TGCGCCAGCAGCCCTTCCCAGGGGGTCAACACTGAAGCTTTCTTT. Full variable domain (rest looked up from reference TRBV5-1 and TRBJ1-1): KAGVTQTPRYLIKTRGQQVTLSCSPISGHRSVSWYQQTPGQGLQFLFEYFSETQRNKGNFPGRFSGRQFSNSRSEMNVSTLELGDSALYLCASSPSQGVNTEAFFGQGTRLTVV.

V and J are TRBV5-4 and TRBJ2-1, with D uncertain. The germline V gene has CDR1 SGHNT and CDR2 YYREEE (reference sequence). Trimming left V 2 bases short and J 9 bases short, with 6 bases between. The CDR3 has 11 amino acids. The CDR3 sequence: CASSLTGEQFF. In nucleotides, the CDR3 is TGTGCCAGCAGCTTAACTGGTGAGCAGTTCTTC.

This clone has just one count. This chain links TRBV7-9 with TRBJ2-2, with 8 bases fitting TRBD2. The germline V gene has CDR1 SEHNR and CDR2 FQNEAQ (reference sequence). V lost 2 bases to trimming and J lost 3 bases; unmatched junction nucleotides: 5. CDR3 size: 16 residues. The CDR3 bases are TGTGCCAGCAGCTTAAGAGCGGGGGCCGACACCGGGGAGCTGTTTTTT. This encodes CASSLRAGADTGELFF.

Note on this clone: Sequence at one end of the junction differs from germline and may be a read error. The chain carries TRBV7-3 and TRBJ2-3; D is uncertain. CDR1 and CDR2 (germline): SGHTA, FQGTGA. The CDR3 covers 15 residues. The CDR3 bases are TGTGCCAGCAGCTTACGACACGGAGTCACAGATGCGCAGTATTTT. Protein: CASSLRHGVTDAQYF. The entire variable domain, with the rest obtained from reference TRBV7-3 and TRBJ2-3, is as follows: GAGVSQTPSNKVTEKGKYVELRCDPISGHTALYWYRQSLGQGPEFLIYFQGTGAADDSGLPNDRFFAVRPEGSVSTLKIQRTERGDSAVYLCASSLRHGVTDAQYFGPGTRLTVL.

The DNA of the CDR3 is TGTGCCAGCTACGCGACAGGGGCGGGCGGGGAGCTGTTTTTT. This translates into CASYATGAGGELFF. The chain combines TRBV28 with TRBJ2-2, with TRBD1 matching 8 bases. Germline CDR1 MDHEN, CDR2 SYDVKM. The CDR3 has 14 amino acids. The junction had 9 bases not matched to a gene; V was cut back by 8 bases and J by 7 bases.

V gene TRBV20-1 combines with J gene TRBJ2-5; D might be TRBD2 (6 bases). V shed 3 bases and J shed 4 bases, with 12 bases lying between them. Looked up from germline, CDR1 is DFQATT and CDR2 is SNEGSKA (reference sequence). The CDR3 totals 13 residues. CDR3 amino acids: CSASNGGRETQYF. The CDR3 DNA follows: TGCAGTGCTAGTAACGGGGGACGAGAGACCCAGTACTTC.

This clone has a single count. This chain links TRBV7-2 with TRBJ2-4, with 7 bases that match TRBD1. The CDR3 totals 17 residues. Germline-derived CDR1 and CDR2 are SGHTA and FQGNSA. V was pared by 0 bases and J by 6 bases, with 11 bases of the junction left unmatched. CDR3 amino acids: CASSLALAGTAGNIQYF. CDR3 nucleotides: TGTGCCAGCAGCTTAGCTCTGGCCGGGACAGCAGGAAACATTCAGTACTTC.

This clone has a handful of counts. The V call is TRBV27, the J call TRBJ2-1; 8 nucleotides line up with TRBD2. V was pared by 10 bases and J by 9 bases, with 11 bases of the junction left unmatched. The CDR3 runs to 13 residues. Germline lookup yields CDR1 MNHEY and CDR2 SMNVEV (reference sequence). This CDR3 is CAKPGLGSIEQFF. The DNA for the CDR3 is TGTGCCAAACCGGGACTAGGGAGTATTGAGCAGTTCTTC.

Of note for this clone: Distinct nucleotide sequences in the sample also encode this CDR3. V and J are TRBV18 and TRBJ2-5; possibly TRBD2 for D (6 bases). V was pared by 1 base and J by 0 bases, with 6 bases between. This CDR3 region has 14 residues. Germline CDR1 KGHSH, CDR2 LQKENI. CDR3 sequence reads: CASSPRGDQETQYF. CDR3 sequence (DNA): TGTGCCAGCTCACCACGGGGGGACCAAGAGACCCAGTACTTC.

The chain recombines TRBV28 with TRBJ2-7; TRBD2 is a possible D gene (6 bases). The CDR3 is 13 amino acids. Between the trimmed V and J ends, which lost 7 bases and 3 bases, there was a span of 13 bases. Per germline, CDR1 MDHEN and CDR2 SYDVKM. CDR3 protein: CASTAGLGYEQYF. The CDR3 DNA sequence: TGTGCCAGCACCGCGGGACTCGGCTACGAGCAGTACTTC.

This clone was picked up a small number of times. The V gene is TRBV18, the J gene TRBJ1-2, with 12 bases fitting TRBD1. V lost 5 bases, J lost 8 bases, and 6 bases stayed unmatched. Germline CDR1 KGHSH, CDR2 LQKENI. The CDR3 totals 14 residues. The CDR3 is CASSSGTGGDGYTF. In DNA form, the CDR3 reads TGTGCCAGCTCATCCGGGACAGGGGGCGACGGCTACACCTTC.

Written as DNA, the CDR3 is TGTGCCAGCAGTTTATCCGCCGTCGGCTCCTACAATGAGCAGTTCTTC. Protein: CASSLSAVGSYNEQFF. J is TRBJ2-1 and V is TRBV28; D ambiguous. Trimming removed 1 base from V and 0 bases from J, with 10 bases in between. This CDR3 contains 16 residues. CDR1 MDHEN and CDR2 SYDVKM come from the germline V gene.